The entry below describes one T cell receptor (beta chain). In the study's own analysis: From reference gene primer amplification, estimates of nucleated cell counts were derived. The assay was immunoSEQ multiplex PCR, and TCRdb's table has in-frame clones only and misses some. V, J and clone size derive from that table, while D and trimming were established from the DNA sequence. In the table there are some 200,000 clones, roughly 80% of which are singletons. The record originates from a study of blood T cell repertoires in COVID-19. Study context: Spain, Italy and the United States supplied samples that represented acute and convalescent COVID-19. Sources were T cells, B-cell-depleted T cells, or PBMCs; the material itself was cDNA or gDNA.

Germline CDR1 is GTSNPN and CDR2 is SVGIG (reference sequence). Trimming shortened V by 2 bases and J by 0 bases, and 13 bases separated the two germline ends. The CDR3 covers 15 residues. Specimen: peripheral blood. The genes are TRBV30 and TRBJ1-2; tentatively, D is TRBD1 (6 bases). This receptor was taken from a woman older than 75 with acute or convalescent COVID-19. Here the CDR3 DNA reads TGTGCCTGGAGTCCTGGACAGCCCCCTAACTATGGCTACACCTTC. It codes for CAWSPGQPPNYGYTF.